These 5 T cell receptor beta chains originate from one sample sequenced in a study of T-cell memory formation after mild COVID-19. TCRdb independently ran MiXCR on the 5' RACE reads; one entry per CDR3 protein. The data show about half a million distinct CDR3 sequences, about 20% seen once. Input material: PBMCs or a T cell subset sorted from them (not recorded which). The receptor source for this set is an adult woman who had mild COVID-19 (a few samples of this study predate the infection). Cell type and time point are not known.

This chain links TRBV10-3 with TRBJ2-7, with D perhaps matching TRBD1 (6 bases). Trimming stripped 8 bases from V and 5 bases from J, with 16 bases between. The CDR3 extends over 13 amino acids. CDR1 ENHRY and CDR2 SYGVKD come from the germline V gene. CDR3 region: CAIHRQAGDEQYF. CDR3 in DNA: TGTGCCATCCACAGACAGGCGGGCGACGAGCAGTACTTC.

The gene calls are TRBV7-2 and TRBJ2-3; a weak D match, TRBD2 (5 bases). Trimming took off 0 bases at V and 1 base at J, with 14 bases between the two ends. The CDR3 covers 17 residues. Germline V gene data show CDR1 as SGHTA and CDR2 as FQGNSA. CDR3 protein: CASSLAPLGSGTDTQYF. CDR3 nucleotide sequence: TGTGCCAGCAGCTTAGCCCCCTTGGGGAGCGGCACAGATACGCAGTATTTT. Using reference TRBV7-2 and TRBJ2-3 for the parts outside the CDR3, the full variable domain is GAGVSQSPSNKVTEKGKDVELRCDPISGHTALYWYRQSLGQGLEFLIYFQGNSAPDKSGLPSDRFSAERTGGSVSTLTIQRTQQEDSAVYLCASSLAPLGSGTDTQYFGPGTRLTVL.

Many counts were recorded for this clonotype. Written as DNA, the CDR3 is TGCAGTGCGAGGATCGGGACTAGCGATCAAGAGACCCAGTACTTC. Amino acids: CSARIGTSDQETQYF. The chain uses TRBV20-1 and TRBJ2-5; 10 bases match TRBD2. Germline V gene data show CDR1 as DFQATT and CDR2 as SNEGSKA (reference sequence). The V segment lost 6 bases and the J segment 2 bases; nucleotides outside the gene matches: 9. The CDR3 has 15 amino acids.

The genes are TRBV12-3 or TRBV12-4 and TRBJ1-1; no reliable D call. This CDR3 has 13 residues. Trimming removed 8 bases at V and 3 bases at J, with 13 bases between. For the CDR3, the DNA is TGTGCCAGCCAAGTTAGGAAAGACACTGAAGCTTTCTTT. As protein: CASQVRKDTEAFF.

This clonotype occurred a few times. The chain combines TRBV12-3 or TRBV12-4 with TRBJ2-1, with D tentatively TRBD2 (6 bases). This CDR3 region has 15 residues. V was trimmed by 7 bases and J by 4 bases, leaving 17 bases between them. The CDR3 DNA sequence: TGTGCCAGCAATCGCGGAGGGCCGGGTTACAATGAGCAGTTCTTC. Translated, it gives CASNRGGPGYNEQFF.